This TCR beta chain was documented in a study of cytomegalovirus exposure and HLA in healthy donors. As concerns this clone: Its specificity is not known.

Clones were sequenced by immunoSEQ multiplex PCR, and TCRdb holds only the in-frame ones, with some missing. The table has about 49,000 clones, roughly 92% seen once. The donors were part of the validation cohort, which consisted of under 150 subjects and was separate from the first cohort of 666 subjects. Whole-study findings and limits: Under in vitro conditions, three CMV-associated chains were confirmed as specific for CMV antigens. First-cohort TCR clusters were later found to tend to co-occur in the 90 to 150 validation repertoires.

The source of this sequence is a man younger than 30 in good health and CMV-seronegative. Sequencing was performed on PBMCs.

The CDR3 DNA reads as TGTGCCAGCAGCGGGGGACAAACTAACTCCTACGAGCAGTACTTC. Amino acid sequence: CASSGGQTNSYEQYF. The chain recombines TRBV11-2 with TRBJ2-7; weak D call: TRBD1 (6 bases). Looked up from germline, CDR1 is SGHAT and CDR2 is FQNNGV. The CDR3 length is 15 residues. Trimming shortened V by 5 bases and J by 0 bases, and 14 bases separated the two germline ends.